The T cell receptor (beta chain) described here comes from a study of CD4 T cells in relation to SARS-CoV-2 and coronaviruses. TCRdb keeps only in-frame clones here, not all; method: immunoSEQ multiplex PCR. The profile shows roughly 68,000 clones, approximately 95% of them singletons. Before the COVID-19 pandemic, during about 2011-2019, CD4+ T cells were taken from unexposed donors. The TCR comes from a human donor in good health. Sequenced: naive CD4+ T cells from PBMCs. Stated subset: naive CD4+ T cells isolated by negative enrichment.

The CDR3 nucleotides are TGTGCCAGCTCACCCAACGATCTGCCGGAGGTGAACACTGAAGCTTTCTTT. Translating gives CASSPNDLPEVNTEAFF. The chain carries TRBV18 and TRBJ1-1; no clear D gene. Germline CDR1 KGHSH, CDR2 LQKENI. Trimming shortened V by 3 bases and J by 0 bases, and 17 bases separated the two germline ends. The CDR3 has 17 amino acids.